This is a list of T cell receptor beta chains from one sample in a study of OX40 agonist ivuxolimab in advanced cancers. The repertoire was sequenced with immunoSEQ multiplex PCR; TCRdb's copy has only in-frame clones and lacks some. This sample carries 120,000 or so clones, about 92% of them seen once, and the ten largest clones take 0.25% to 0.3%. The sample was CD4+ or CD8+ T cells sorted from blood, taken in a trial of the OX40 agonist ivuxolimab. Receptors originate from an adult with an advanced solid tumor such as melanoma, head and neck, liver or kidney cancer. Both conserved end residues are part of each CDR3. Fields, in order: clone size, J gene, D gene, V gene, CDR3 protein, CDR3 DNA. D genes are given only for firm matches. A clone size is listed for some rows: how often the clone was seen (once, few, many), or a class if it is expanded.

size: NA
J: TRBJ1-3
D: NA
V: TRBV27
CDR3: CASSLTLRTVGNTIYF
DNA: TGTGCCAGCAGTTTAACCCTCAGGACTGTCGGTAACACCATATATTTT

size: NA
J: TRBJ1-4
D: NA
V: TRBV5-1
CDR3: CASSPRGQDVNEKLFF
DNA: TGCGCCAGCAGCCCTCGGGGCCAGGATGTTAATGAAAAACTGTTTTTT

size: NA
J: TRBJ1-1
D: TRBD1
V: TRBV7-2
CDR3: CASSADRVYTEAFF
DNA: TGTGCCAGCAGCGCGGACAGGGTGTACACTGAAGCTTTCTTT

size: NA
J: TRBJ1-2
D: NA
V: TRBV6-1
CDR3: CASSGRFYGYTF
DNA: TGTGCCAGCAGTGGACGATTCTATGGCTACACCTTC

size: NA
J: TRBJ2-3
D: TRBD2
V: TRBV5-4
CDR3: CASSPSGIRTDTQYF
DNA: TGTGCCAGCAGCCCTAGCGGGATACGCACAGATACGCAGTATTTT

size: NA
J: TRBJ2-7
D: TRBD1
V: TRBV6-5
CDR3: CASRRTGFYEQYF
DNA: TGTGCCAGCAGGAGGACAGGGTTCTACGAGCAGTACTTC

size: NA
J: TRBJ2-1
D: NA
V: TRBV29-1
CDR3: CSVGSRGEQFF
DNA: TGCAGCGTTGGATCAAGGGGCGAACAGTTCTTC

size: once
J: TRBJ2-7
D: NA
V: TRBV5-1
CDR3: CASSPRGDTYVEQYF
DNA: TGCGCCAGCAGCCCCCGCGGGGATACCTACGTGGAGCAGTACTTC

size: NA
J: TRBJ2-7
D: NA
V: TRBV18
CDR3: CASSPSGRNIYEQYF
DNA: TGTGCCAGCTCACCATCGGGACGGAATATCTACGAGCAGTACTTC

size: NA
J: TRBJ1-1
D: NA
V: TRBV9
CDR3: CASSVYPNTEAFF
DNA: TGTGCCAGCAGCGTATACCCGAACACTGAAGCTTTCTTT

size: NA
J: TRBJ1-1
D: NA
V: TRBV30
CDR3: CAWSRGGPEAFF
DNA: TGTGCCTGGAGCCGGGGGGGCCCTGAAGCTTTCTTT

size: NA
J: TRBJ2-1
D: TRBD2
V: TRBV2
CDR3: CASSEELAGGLKQFF
DNA: TGTGCCAGCAGTGAAGAGCTAGCGGGAGGGCTCAAGCAGTTCTTC

size: NA
J: TRBJ2-7
D: TRBD1
V: TRBV29-1
CDR3: CSVAGTGGYEQYF
DNA: TGCAGCGTTGCCGGGACAGGGGGGTACGAGCAGTACTTC

size: NA
J: TRBJ2-1
D: NA
V: TRBV18
CDR3: CASSYYSGRRYEQFF
DNA: TGTGCCAGCTCTTATTATAGCGGTAGAAGATATGAGCAGTTCTTC

size: NA
J: TRBJ1-6
D: TRBD1
V: TRBV18
CDR3: CASSPMGRGQSPLHF
DNA: TGTGCCAGCTCACCAATGGGCAGGGGGCAATCACCCCTCCACTTT

size: NA
J: TRBJ1-2
D: NA
V: TRBV28
CDR3: CASSAPPGQLTPSNYGYTF
DNA: TGTGCCAGCAGCGCCCCTCCGGGACAACTGACACCCTCTAACTATGGCTACACCTTC

size: NA
J: TRBJ1-2
D: TRBD1
V: TRBV5-4
CDR3: CASSPGRVGQGLSGYTF
DNA: TGTGCCAGCAGCCCGGGGCGGGTAGGACAGGGGTTGAGCGGCTACACCTTC

size: NA
J: TRBJ2-7
D: TRBD2
V: TRBV7-2
CDR3: CASSKNRAGAQYF
DNA: TGTGCCAGCAGCAAAAACCGAGCGGGAGCGCAGTACTTC

size: NA
J: TRBJ2-7
D: NA
V: TRBV14
CDR3: CASSQGAAEFSYEQYF
DNA: TGTGCCAGCAGCCAAGGAGCGGCGGAGTTCTCCTACGAGCAGTACTTC

size: NA
J: TRBJ1-1
D: NA
V: TRBV25-1
CDR3: CASSRPGGGEAFF
DNA: TGTGCCAGCAGTCGGCCCGGGGGCGGTGAAGCTTTCTTT

size: NA
J: TRBJ2-7
D: TRBD2
V: TRBV6-1
CDR3: CASSPQMGGSYEQYF
DNA: TGTGCCAGCAGTCCTCAGATGGGGGGGTCCTACGAGCAGTACTTC

size: NA
J: TRBJ2-3
D: NA
V: TRBV6-5
CDR3: CASSYSNSITDTQYF
DNA: TGTGCCAGCAGTTACTCCAATTCAATCACAGATACGCAGTATTTT

size: NA
J: TRBJ1-5
D: TRBD1
V: TRBV30
CDR3: CAWSGQGVQPQHF
DNA: TGTGCCTGGAGTGGACAGGGCGTTCAGCCCCAGCATTTT

size: NA
J: TRBJ1-1
D: NA
V: TRBV5-1
CDR3: CASSETTPPGTEAFF
DNA: TGCGCCAGCAGCGAAACGACACCCCCCGGCACTGAAGCTTTCTTT

size: NA
J: TRBJ2-1
D: TRBD1
V: TRBV10-3
CDR3: CAISKDRGQDNEQFF
DNA: TGTGCCATCAGTAAAGACAGGGGGCAGGACAATGAGCAGTTCTTC

size: NA
J: TRBJ1-5
D: TRBD1
V: TRBV19
CDR3: CASCSPGGADQPQHF
DNA: TGTGCCAGTTGCAGCCCAGGGGGCGCGGATCAGCCCCAGCATTTT